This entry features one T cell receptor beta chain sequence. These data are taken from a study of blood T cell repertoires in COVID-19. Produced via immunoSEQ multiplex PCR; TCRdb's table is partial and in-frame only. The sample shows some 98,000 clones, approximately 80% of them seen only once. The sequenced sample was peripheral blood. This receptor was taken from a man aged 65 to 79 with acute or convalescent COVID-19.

The CDR3 reads CASSPKLAGKNEQYF. CDR3 bases: TGTGCCAGCTCACCTAAACTAGCGGGGAAGAACGAGCAGTACTTC. The chain has TRBV18 and TRBJ2-7; TRBD2 aligns across 10 bases. Per the germline V gene, CDR1 is KGHSH and CDR2 is LQKENI. V dropped 3 bases and J dropped 5; count of bases not matched to a gene: 7. The CDR3 runs to 15 residues.